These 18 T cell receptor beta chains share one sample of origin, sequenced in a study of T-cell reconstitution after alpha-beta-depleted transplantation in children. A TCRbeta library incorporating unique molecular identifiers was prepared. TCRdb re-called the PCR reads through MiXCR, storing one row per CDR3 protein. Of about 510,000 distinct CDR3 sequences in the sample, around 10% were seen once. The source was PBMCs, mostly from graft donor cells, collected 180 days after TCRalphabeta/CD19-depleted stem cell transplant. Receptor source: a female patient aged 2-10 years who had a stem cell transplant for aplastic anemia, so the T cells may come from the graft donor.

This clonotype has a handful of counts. CDR3 sequence: CASTPAAVYNEQFF. The CDR3 nucleotides read TGTGCCAGCACGCCAGCGGCAGTTTACAATGAGCAGTTCTTC. The chain couples TRBV5-6 to TRBJ2-1, with D possibly being TRBD2 (5 bases). V was shortened by 6 bases and J by 4 bases, with 14 bases between the two germline ends. The germline V gene encodes CDR1 SGHDT and CDR2 YYEEEE. This CDR3 is 14 amino acids long.

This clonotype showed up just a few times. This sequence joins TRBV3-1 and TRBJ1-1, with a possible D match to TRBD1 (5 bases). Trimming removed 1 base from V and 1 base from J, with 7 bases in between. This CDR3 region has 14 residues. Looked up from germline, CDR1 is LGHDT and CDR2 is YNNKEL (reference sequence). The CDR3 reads CASSQVTGNTEAFF. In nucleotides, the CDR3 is TGTGCCAGCAGCCAAGTCACAGGGAACACTGAAGCTTTCTTT.

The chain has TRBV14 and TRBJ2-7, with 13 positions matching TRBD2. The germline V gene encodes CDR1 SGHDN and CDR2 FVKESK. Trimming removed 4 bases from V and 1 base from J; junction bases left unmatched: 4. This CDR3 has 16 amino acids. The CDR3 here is CASSPSTSGRSYEQYV. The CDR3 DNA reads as TGTGCCAGCAGCCCCTCGACTAGCGGGAGGTCCTACGAGCAGTACGTC.

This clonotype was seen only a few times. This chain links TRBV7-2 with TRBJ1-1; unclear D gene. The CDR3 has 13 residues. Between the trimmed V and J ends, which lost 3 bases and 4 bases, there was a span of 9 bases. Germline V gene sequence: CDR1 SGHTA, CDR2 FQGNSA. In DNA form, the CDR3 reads TGTGCCAGCAGCTTTCACGACCCCACTGAAGCTTTCTTT. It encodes CASSFHDPTEAFF.

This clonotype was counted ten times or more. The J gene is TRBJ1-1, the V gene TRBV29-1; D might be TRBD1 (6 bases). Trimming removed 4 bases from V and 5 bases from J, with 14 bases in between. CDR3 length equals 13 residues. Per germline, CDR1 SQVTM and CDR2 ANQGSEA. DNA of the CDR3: TGCAGCGTTGCAGCACAGGGAAATACTGAAGCTTTCTTT. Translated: CSVAAQGNTEAFF.

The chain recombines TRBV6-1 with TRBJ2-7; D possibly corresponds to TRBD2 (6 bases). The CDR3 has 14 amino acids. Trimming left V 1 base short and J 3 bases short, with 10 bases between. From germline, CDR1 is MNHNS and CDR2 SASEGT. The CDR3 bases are TGTGCCAGCAGTGAAGTGGGGGGAAACTACGAGCAGTACTTC. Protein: CASSEVGGNYEQYF.

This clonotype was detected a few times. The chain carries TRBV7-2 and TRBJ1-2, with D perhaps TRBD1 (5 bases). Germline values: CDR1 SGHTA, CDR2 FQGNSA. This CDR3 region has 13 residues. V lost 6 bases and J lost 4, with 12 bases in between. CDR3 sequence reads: CASSSRASYGYTF. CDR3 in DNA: TGTGCCAGCAGTTCCAGGGCCTCCTATGGCTACACCTTC.

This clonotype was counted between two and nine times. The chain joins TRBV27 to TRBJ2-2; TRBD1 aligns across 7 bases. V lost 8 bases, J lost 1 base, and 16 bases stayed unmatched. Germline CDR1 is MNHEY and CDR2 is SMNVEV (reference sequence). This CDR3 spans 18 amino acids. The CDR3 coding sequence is TGTGCCAGCCAAGAACCGGGACAGCCTCACAAGAACACCGGGGAGCTGTTTTTT. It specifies CASQEPGQPHKNTGELFF.

In nucleotides, the CDR3 is TGTGCCAGCAGCTCCCCCCCGGAGGGGACCGGGGAGCTGTTTTTT. Translating it yields CASSSPPEGTGELFF. The genes are TRBV7-7 and TRBJ2-2; D may be TRBD2 (6 bases). In germline, CDR1 is SSHAT, CDR2 FNYEAQ (reference sequence). V was pared by 4 bases and J by 5 bases, with 14 bases between. The CDR3 totals 15 residues.

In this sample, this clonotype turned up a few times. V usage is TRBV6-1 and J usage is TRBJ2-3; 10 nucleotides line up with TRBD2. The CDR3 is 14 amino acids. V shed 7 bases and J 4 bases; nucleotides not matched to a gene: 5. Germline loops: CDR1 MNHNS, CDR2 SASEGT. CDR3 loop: CASTASGRADTQYF. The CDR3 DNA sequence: TGTGCCAGCACGGCTAGCGGGAGAGCAGATACGCAGTATTTT.

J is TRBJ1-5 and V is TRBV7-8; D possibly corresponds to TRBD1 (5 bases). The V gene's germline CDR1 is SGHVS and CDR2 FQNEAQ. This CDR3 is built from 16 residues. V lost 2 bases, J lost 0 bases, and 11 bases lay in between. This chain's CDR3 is CASSLRGYYSNQPQHF. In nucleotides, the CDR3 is TGTGCCAGCAGCTTACGGGGCTACTATAGCAATCAGCCCCAGCATTTT.

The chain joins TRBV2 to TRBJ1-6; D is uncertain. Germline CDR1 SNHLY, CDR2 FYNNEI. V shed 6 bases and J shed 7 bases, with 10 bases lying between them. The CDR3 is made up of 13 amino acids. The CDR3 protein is CASSQSPNSPLHF. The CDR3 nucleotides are TGTGCCAGCAGCCAGTCCCCCAATTCACCCCTCCACTTT.

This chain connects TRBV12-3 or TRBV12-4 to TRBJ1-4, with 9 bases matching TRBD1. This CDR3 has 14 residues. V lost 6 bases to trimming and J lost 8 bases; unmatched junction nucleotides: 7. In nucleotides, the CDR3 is TGTGCCAGCAGCATACAGGGGGCCTTGGAAAAACTGTTTTTT. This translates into CASSIQGALEKLFF.

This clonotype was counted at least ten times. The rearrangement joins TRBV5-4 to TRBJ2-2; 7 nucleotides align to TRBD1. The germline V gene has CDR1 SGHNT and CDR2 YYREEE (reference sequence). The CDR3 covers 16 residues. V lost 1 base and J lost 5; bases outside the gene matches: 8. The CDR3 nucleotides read TGTGCCAGCAGCTTGAACAGGGGTGACCTAACCGGGGAGCTGTTTTTT. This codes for CASSLNRGDLTGELFF.

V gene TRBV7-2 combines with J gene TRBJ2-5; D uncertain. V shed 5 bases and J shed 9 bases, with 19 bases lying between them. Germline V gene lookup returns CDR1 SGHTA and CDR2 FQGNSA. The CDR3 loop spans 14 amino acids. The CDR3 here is CASSARLSPRAQYF. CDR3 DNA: TGTGCCAGCAGCGCGAGACTTTCCCCTAGGGCCCAGTACTTC.

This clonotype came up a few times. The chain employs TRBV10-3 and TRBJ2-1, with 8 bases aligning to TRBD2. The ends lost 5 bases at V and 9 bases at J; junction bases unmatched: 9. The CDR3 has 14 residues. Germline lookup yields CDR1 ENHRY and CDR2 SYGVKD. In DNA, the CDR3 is TGTGCCATCAGTCTGGAGCGGGAGAGGATTGAGCAGTTCTTC. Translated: CAISLERERIEQFF.

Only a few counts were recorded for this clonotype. The CDR3 nucleotides read TGTGCCAGCATGGGGACTAGCGGGAGGAATGAGCAGTTCTTC. Protein sequence: CASMGTSGRNEQFF. The rearrangement links TRBV7-2 to TRBJ2-1; 15 bases match TRBD2. Losses at the gene ends were 7 bases for V and 7 bases for J; bases not matched to a gene: 2. This CDR3 comprises 14 residues. Germline V gene sequence: CDR1 SGHTA, CDR2 FQGNSA.

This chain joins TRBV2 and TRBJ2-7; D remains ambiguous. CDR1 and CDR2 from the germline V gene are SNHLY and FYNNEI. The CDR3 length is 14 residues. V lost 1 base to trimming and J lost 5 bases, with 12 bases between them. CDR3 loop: CASSEGSVVNEQYF. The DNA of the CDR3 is TGTGCCAGCAGTGAAGGCAGCGTGGTGAACGAGCAGTACTTC.